This T cell receptor beta chain originates from a study of control samples from healthy donors and cancer patients. Data came from immunoSEQ multiplex PCR; TCRdb stores just in-frame clones and leaves some out. In the table there are 140,000 or so clones, about 90% of which are singletons. The sequence came from a young man in good health. The sequencing sample was made of blood.

CDR3 coding DNA: TGTGCCAGCAGGGCAGGGGGATCGAACACTGAAGCTTTCTTT. This gives the protein CASRAGGSNTEAFF. The V call is TRBV27, the J call TRBJ1-1, with 7 bases that match TRBD1. Per the germline V gene, CDR1 is MNHEY and CDR2 is SMNVEV (reference sequence). V lost 6 bases and J lost 1; bases outside the gene matches: 5. The CDR3 has 14 residues.